This T cell receptor (beta chain) was retrieved from a study of blood T cell repertoires in COVID-19. Across the study: Italy, Spain and the United States were the sources of the convalescent and acute COVID-19 samples. From T cells, B-cell-depleted T cells, or PBMCs came the material, which was cDNA or gDNA.

V gave up 4 bases and J gave up 2 bases; unmatched junction bases: 8. CDR1 is SGHNT and CDR2 is YYREEE in the germline V gene (reference sequence). This CDR3 has 16 residues. The authors' processing: Amplifying reference gene primers gave estimates of nucleated cell counts. The repertoire was sequenced with immunoSEQ multiplex PCR; TCRdb's copy has only in-frame clones and lacks some. V, J and clone size derive from that table, while D and trimming were established from the DNA sequence. The sample consists of tens of thousands of clones, about 86% of them appearing once. The sequenced sample consisted of peripheral blood. This receptor was identified in a human donor with acute or convalescent COVID-19. The donor label of this sample is uncertain. The rearrangement links TRBV5-4 to TRBJ2-1; 8 bases line up with TRBD1. The CDR3 sequence is CASSQRTGNTYNEQFF. CDR3 DNA: TGTGCCAGCAGCCAGAGGACAGGGAACACCTACAATGAGCAGTTCTTC.